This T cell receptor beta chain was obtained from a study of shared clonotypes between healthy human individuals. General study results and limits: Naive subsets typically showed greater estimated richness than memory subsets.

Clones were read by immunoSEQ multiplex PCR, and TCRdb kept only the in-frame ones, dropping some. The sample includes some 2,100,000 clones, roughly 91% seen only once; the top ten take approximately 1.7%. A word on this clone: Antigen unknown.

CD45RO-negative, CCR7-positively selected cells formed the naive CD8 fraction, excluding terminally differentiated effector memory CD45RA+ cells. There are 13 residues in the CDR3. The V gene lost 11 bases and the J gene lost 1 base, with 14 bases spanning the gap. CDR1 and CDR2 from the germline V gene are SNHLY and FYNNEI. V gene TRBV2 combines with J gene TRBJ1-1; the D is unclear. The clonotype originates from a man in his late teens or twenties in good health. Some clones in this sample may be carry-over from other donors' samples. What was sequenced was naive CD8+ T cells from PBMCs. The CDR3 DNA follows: TGTGCCGCCGTAGCCCAGAGGAACACTGAAGCTTTCTTT. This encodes CAAVAQRNTEAFF.